The 24 T cell receptor beta chains below all came from one sample that was sequenced in a study of blood T cells in healthy people across ages. Together with a sample-barcoded 5' primer, a J-beta primer mix was included in a second PCR lasting about 7 to 12 cycles. From the 5' RACE reads, TCRdb called clonotypes with MiXCR, one entry per CDR3 protein. This table has some 1 million distinct CDR3 sequences, 35% to 50% appearing once. The sequenced sample was blood. The receptors here all came from a woman in her sixties in good health.

This clonotype occurred a few times. The rearrangement uses TRBV5-1 and TRBJ2-1; TRBD1 aligns across 7 bases. The CDR3 extends over 15 amino acids. Germline V lookup: CDR1 SGHRS, CDR2 YFSETQ. J was trimmed by 4 bases and V by 3 bases; bases with no gene match: 7. The CDR3 loop reads CASSSRGPVYNEQFF. The CDR3, as DNA: TGCGCCAGCAGCTCTAGGGGGCCTGTGTACAATGAGCAGTTCTTC.

Only a few counts were recorded for this clonotype. The CDR3 loop is CASTRGGPTYNEQFF. The CDR3 nucleotides read TGTGCCAGCACCCGGGGGGGACCTACCTACAATGAGCAGTTCTTC. The V gene is TRBV27, the J gene TRBJ2-1, with 8 bases fitting TRBD2. Germline V gene sequence: CDR1 MNHEY, CDR2 SMNVEV (reference sequence). V lost 7 bases to trimming and J lost 2 bases; unmatched junction nucleotides: 7. This CDR3 has 15 residues.

This chain links TRBV11-2 with TRBJ1-4; D is unclear. The length of the CDR3 is 15 residues. CDR1 SGHAT and CDR2 FQNNGV come from the germline V gene. Trimming pared 5 bases from V and 5 bases from J, leaving 15 bases between. The CDR3: CASSPLGSQNEKLFF. The CDR3 DNA is TGTGCCAGCAGCCCCCTTGGGAGTCAGAATGAAAAACTGTTTTTT.

This clonotype has only a few counts. The chain joins TRBV25-1 to TRBJ2-4, with 8 nucleotides matching TRBD2. Germline V gene data show CDR1 as MGHDK and CDR2 as SYGVNS. CDR3 length: 14 amino acids. With 0 bases clipped from V and 5 bases from J, the junction kept 0 bases outside the gene matches. DNA of the CDR3: TGTGCCAGCAGTGAATACGGGGGGGAAAACATTCAGTACTTC. Translated: CASSEYGGENIQYF.

The chain employs TRBV4-1 and TRBJ2-1, with a tentative D call TRBD2 (5 bases). V lost 4 bases to trimming and J lost 0 bases, with 10 bases between them. The CDR3 consists of 15 residues. CDR1 is MGHRA and CDR2 is YSYEKL in the germline V gene. The CDR3: CASSPLGVSYNEQFF. The CDR3 DNA sequence: TGCGCCAGCAGCCCTCTCGGGGTCTCCTACAATGAGCAGTTCTTC.

This clonotype came up a few times. This chain uses TRBV20-1 with TRBJ1-2; D is undetermined. From germline, CDR1 is DFQATT and CDR2 SNEGSKA (reference sequence). The CDR3 sequence is 11 residues long. V lost 5 bases and J lost 5, with 9 bases in between. CDR3 nucleotide sequence: TGCAGTGCTTCCGACGGGTATGGCTACACCTTC. Translation gives CSASDGYGYTF.

Concerning this clonotype itself: A clone one base away is much larger, so this may be a read error. The chain's CDR3 is CSVGAGANVLTF. In DNA form, the CDR3 reads TGCAGCGTTGGGGCTGGGGCCAACGTCCTGACTTTC. The chain carries TRBV29-1 and TRBJ2-6; D is unresolved. Trimming removed 4 bases at V and 2 bases at J, with 3 bases between. CDR3 length equals 12 residues. The V gene's germline CDR1 is SQVTM and CDR2 ANQGSEA.

The chain has TRBV15 and TRBJ1-2; D is ambiguous. The V and J ends lost 0 bases and 3 bases respectively, with 11 bases between them. CDR1 is LNHNV and CDR2 is YYDKDF in the germline V gene (reference sequence). This CDR3 is built from 15 residues. This CDR3 is CATSRDGIAYYGYTF. In nucleotides, the CDR3 is TGTGCCACCAGCAGAGATGGAATTGCATACTATGGCTACACCTTC.

Details on this clonotype: At one boundary the junction diverges from the germline segment, which might be a read error. The chain employs TRBV29-1 and TRBJ2-7; 8 nucleotides align to TRBD2. CDR1 and CDR2 from the germline V gene are SQVTM and ANQGSEA. This CDR3 spans 13 amino acids. Here the CDR3 reads CGVDGAGGSEQYF. CDR3 DNA: TGCGGCGTTGACGGCGCGGGAGGCAGCGAGCAGTACTTC.

V and J are TRBV12-5 and TRBJ2-1; D is ambiguous. Germline-derived CDR1 and CDR2 are LGHNT and FRNRAP. V was trimmed by 2 bases and J by 9 bases, leaving 8 bases between them. The length of the CDR3 is 12 residues. The CDR3 spells CASGLYLSEQFF. The CDR3 DNA reads TGTGCTAGTGGTTTGTATCTGAGTGAGCAGTTCTTC.

The chain links TRBV27 to TRBJ2-3; TRBD1 is a possible D gene (5 bases). V dropped 5 bases and J dropped 5 bases, with 17 bases sitting between them. CDR3 length: 15 residues. Germline CDR1 and CDR2: MNHEY and SMNVEV (reference sequence). In nucleotides, the CDR3 is TGTGCCAGCAGTCCCAGCTTTAGCAGGGTAGATACGCAGTATTTT. Amino acids: CASSPSFSRVDTQYF.

V is TRBV6-1 and J is TRBJ2-7; perhaps D is TRBD1 or TRBD2 (5 bases each). The length of the CDR3 is 16 residues. The V gene lost 2 bases and the J gene lost 4 bases, with 18 bases spanning the gap. Germline V gene lookup returns CDR1 MNHNS and CDR2 SASEGT. The CDR3 DNA reads as TGTGCCAGCAGTGAACAGGGACGGCCAGGTCGGTACGAGCAGTACTTC. Protein product: CASSEQGRPGRYEQYF.

This clonotype was detected many times. The chain uses TRBV29-1 and TRBJ1-5, with 11 bases that match TRBD1. Germline-derived CDR1 and CDR2 are SQVTM and ANQGSEA. J lost 4 bases, V lost 4 bases, and 9 bases had no gene match. The CDR3 is 16 residues long. This CDR3 reads CSVAGGTGGLNQPQHF. DNA of the CDR3: TGCAGCGTTGCCGGGGGGACAGGGGGTCTAAATCAGCCCCAGCATTTT. Full variable domain (remainder filled in from reference TRBV29-1 and TRBJ1-5): SAVISQKPSRDICQRGTSLTIQCQVDSQVTMMFWYRQQPGQSLTLIATANQGSEATYESGFVIDKFPISRPNLTFSTLTVSNMSPEDSSIYLCSVAGGTGGLNQPQHFGDGTRLSIL.

This clonotype was seen repeatedly, ten times or more. This chain connects TRBV6-6 to TRBJ2-6; 11 bases match TRBD2. CDR1 is MNHNY and CDR2 is SVGAGI in the germline V gene (reference sequence). V was pared by 6 bases and J by 0 bases, with 10 bases of the junction left unmatched. The CDR3 consists of 19 residues. DNA for the CDR3: TGTGCCAGCAGCCCTTTCGGACTAGCGGGTATCTCTGGGGCCAACGTCCTGACTTTC. This sequence encodes CASSPFGLAGISGANVLTF.

The chain's CDR3 is CATSTRGNPTGELFF. The CDR3 DNA reads as TGTGCCACCAGCACGCGGGGTAATCCCACCGGGGAGCTGTTTTTT. V is TRBV15 and J is TRBJ2-2, with D possibly TRBD2 on 6 matching bases. V lost 4 bases to trimming and J lost 4 bases, with 13 bases between them. Germline V gene lookup returns CDR1 LNHNV and CDR2 YYDKDF (reference sequence). This CDR3 spans 15 amino acids.

The chain links TRBV6-5 to TRBJ2-1; 10 positions match TRBD1. V shed 2 bases and J 4 bases; nucleotides not matched to a gene: 8. Germline CDR1 reads MNHEY; CDR2 reads SVGAGI. The CDR3 totals 17 residues. The CDR3 sequence is CASSYRQPGQGYNEQFF. CDR3 bases: TGTGCCAGCAGTTACAGGCAGCCGGGACAGGGGTACAATGAGCAGTTCTTC.

The chain recombines TRBV15 with TRBJ2-5; D may be TRBD1 (6 bases). This CDR3 is 14 amino acids long. The germline CDR1 and CDR2 sequences are LNHNV and YYDKDF (reference sequence). V was clipped by 3 bases and J by 3 bases, with 11 bases between them. The CDR3 loop is CATSRDSPEETQYF. The CDR3 bases are TGTGCCACCAGCAGGGACAGCCCCGAAGAGACCCAGTACTTC.

The gene calls are TRBV7-6 and TRBJ1-5; maybe TRBD1 (6 bases). Germline V gene data show CDR1 as SGHVS and CDR2 as FNYEAQ. V was cut by 0 bases and J by 1 base, with 13 bases left in between. The length of the CDR3 is 17 residues. CDR3 DNA sequence: TGTGCCAGCAGCTTAGCTTCAGGGGCAGGGAGCAATCAGCCCCAGCATTTT. Its translation: CASSLASGAGSNQPQHF.

This clonotype has just a few counts. The chain combines TRBV5-1 with TRBJ2-1; 8 bases agree with TRBD2. The CDR3 totals 16 residues. CDR1 and CDR2 (germline): SGHRS, YFSETQ. Trimming at V came to 3 bases and at J to 9 bases, leaving 14 bases not matched to a gene. CDR3 DNA: TGCGCCAGCAGCTCCACTCCTTATAGCGGGAAGGGTGAGCAGTTCTTC. This sequence encodes CASSSTPYSGKGEQFF. Complete variable domain (other parts from reference TRBV5-1 and TRBJ2-1): KAGVTQTPRYLIKTRGQQVTLSCSPISGHRSVSWYQQTPGQGLQFLFEYFSETQRNKGNFPGRFSGRQFSNSRSEMNVSTLELGDSALYLCASSSTPYSGKGEQFFGPGTRLTVL.

This clonotype has just a few counts. The rearrangement uses TRBV5-5 and TRBJ2-4; perhaps TRBD2 as D (5 bases). Trimming took 0 bases from V and 4 from J, leaving 8 bases between them. Germline CDR1 is SGHKS and CDR2 is YYEKEE (reference sequence). This CDR3 contains 14 residues. CDR3 sequence (DNA): TGTGCCAGCAGCTTGGACCCGGGGAAAAACATTCAGTACTTC. Its translation: CASSLDPGKNIQYF.

The genes are TRBV6-2 or TRBV6-3 and TRBJ2-3; 12 nucleotides match TRBD2. The CDR3 consists of 17 residues. Per germline, CDR1 MNHEY and CDR2 SVGEGT. Trimming removed 2 bases from V and 2 bases from J; junction bases left unmatched: 5. The CDR3 loop reads CASSYTGLAGFTDTQYF. CDR3 nucleotide sequence: TGTGCCAGCAGTTACACAGGACTAGCGGGATTCACAGATACGCAGTATTTT.

This clonotype came up a few times. V is TRBV7-2 and J is TRBJ2-1; TRBD2 matches at 7 bases. The CDR3 has 14 amino acids. CDR1 is SGHTA and CDR2 is FQGNSA in the germline V gene. After removal of 3 bases from V and 10 bases from J, the junction contained 9 bases not matched to a gene. CDR3 DNA: TGTGCCAGCAGCTTTCCCGGGGCGGGAGTAGAGCAGTTCTTC. Amino acids: CASSFPGAGVEQFF.

The chain is built from TRBV5-1 and TRBJ1-1; 7 nucleotides agree with TRBD1. CDR1 is SGHRS and CDR2 is YFSETQ in the germline V gene. This CDR3 contains 14 residues. Trimming at V came to 1 base and at J to 5 bases, leaving 5 bases not matched to a gene. The CDR3 loop reads CASSLYSRGTEAFF. The DNA of the CDR3 is TGCGCCAGCAGCTTGTATTCCAGGGGGACTGAAGCTTTCTTT. The full variable domain, its missing parts supplied by reference TRBV5-1 and TRBJ1-1, is KAGVTQTPRYLIKTRGQQVTLSCSPISGHRSVSWYQQTPGQGLQFLFEYFSETQRNKGNFPGRFSGRQFSNSRSEMNVSTLELGDSALYLCASSLYSRGTEAFFGQGTRLTVV.

This clonotype is a singleton in its sample. The chain employs TRBV21-1 and TRBJ2-1; the table's D gene call, TRBD1, was not cross checked with the DNA. TRBV21-1 counts as a pseudogene. The CDR3 contains 14 residues. The CDR3 DNA is TGTGCCAGCAGCAAAGGAGGGGTCGGGGATGAGCAGTTCTTC. Translation gives CASSKGGVGDEQFF.